This T cell receptor beta chain appears in the sequencing data of a study of blood T cell repertoires in COVID-19. The overall study: PBMCs, B-cell-depleted T cells, or T cells provided the cDNA or gDNA that made up the material.

Per the authors' pipeline: Estimation of nucleated cell counts relied on the amplification of reference gene primers. Method: immunoSEQ multiplex PCR; TCRdb's copy keeps in-frame clones and lacks some. The V and J calls and clone size were taken over from that table, and D and trimming were inferred from the DNA. The data show some 120,000 clones, with 75% to 90% seen just once and under 2.5% held by the top ten. What was sequenced was peripheral blood. The sequence was collected from a man between 65 and 80 years old with acute or convalescent COVID-19.

The CDR3 spells CASSFNSRNTIYF. The DNA for the CDR3 is TGTGCCAGCAGCTTTAATAGCAGAAACACCATATATTTT. The V call is TRBV11-2, the J call TRBJ1-3; D is unresolved. Trimming removed 3 bases at V and 5 bases at J, with 8 bases between. The CDR3 extends over 13 amino acids. Germline V CDR1 and CDR2: SGHAT, FQNNGV.